These 32 T cell receptor beta chains were all obtained from the same sample, sequenced in a study of blood T cell repertoires in COVID-19. The table came from immunoSEQ multiplex PCR; TCRdb's copy has only in-frame clones and leaves some out. Of around 200,000 clones in the sample, about 88% are singletons; the top ten hold 1.9%. The sample comprised peripheral blood. The source of these receptors is a man aged 40-49 years with active or convalescent COVID-19.

The chain couples TRBV4-2 to TRBJ1-6, with D maybe TRBD1 (5 bases). V was clipped by 2 bases and J by 0 bases, with 11 bases between them. Germline CDR1 LGHNA, CDR2 YNFKEQ. The length of the CDR3 is 17 residues. The CDR3 loop is CASSQPQGGSYNSPLHF. CDR3 sequence (DNA): TGTGCCAGCAGCCAACCCCAGGGTGGCTCCTATAATTCACCCCTCCACTTT.

In the case of this clone: This specimen includes other DNA sequences encoding the same CDR3. This chain connects TRBV9 to TRBJ2-7; 7 bases line up with TRBD1. Looked up from germline, CDR1 is SGDLS and CDR2 is YYNGEE. V lost 2 bases, J lost 3 bases, and 2 bases stayed unmatched. This CDR3 has 13 residues. For the CDR3, the DNA is TGTGCCAGCAGCGTGGGACAGAACTACGAGCAGTACTTC. It yields the protein CASSVGQNYEQYF.

The V and J genes are TRBV27 and TRBJ2-1, with 11 bases that match TRBD1. This CDR3 has 14 residues. Germline V lookup: CDR1 MNHEY, CDR2 SMNVEV (reference sequence). The V gene end was trimmed by 8 bases and the J gene end by 7 bases; junction bases not matched to a gene: 7. DNA for the CDR3: TGTGCCAGCCTAGGACAGGGGGCAGGTAATGAGCAGTTCTTC. The encoded protein is CASLGQGAGNEQFF.

The chain couples TRBV9 to TRBJ2-7; 7 bases agree with TRBD1. This CDR3 comprises 15 residues. From germline, CDR1 is SGDLS and CDR2 YYNGEE. J lost 0 bases, V lost 0 bases, and 3 bases had no gene match. CDR3 nucleotide sequence: TGTGCCAGCAGCGTAGGAGGGGACAGCTCCTACGAGCAGTACTTC. Its protein product is CASSVGGDSSYEQYF.

The rearrangement links TRBV6-5 to TRBJ2-3; D not resolved. The germline V gene has CDR1 MNHEY and CDR2 SVGAGI. Trimming cost V 2 bases and J 2 bases, with 11 bases left between them. The CDR3 contains 15 residues. This chain's CDR3 is CASSYQSPFTDTQYF. The CDR3 DNA reads TGTGCCAGCAGTTACCAGTCGCCTTTCACAGATACGCAGTATTTT.

This rearrangement joins TRBV7-8 to TRBJ1-1, with D maybe TRBD1 (6 bases). Germline V gene sequence: CDR1 SGHVS, CDR2 FQNEAQ. This CDR3 is 12 amino acids long. Trimming cost V 2 bases and J 7 bases, with 8 bases left between them. CDR3 sequence (DNA): TGTGCCAGCAGCTTAACAGGGTTTGAAGCTTTCTTT. Protein product: CASSLTGFEAFF.

This clone was seen once. The chain combines TRBV7-6 with TRBJ1-2; D call uncertain. The CDR3 is made up of 14 amino acids. The V end lost 1 base, the J end lost 4 bases, and 10 bases lay between the germline ends. The V gene's germline CDR1 is SGHVS and CDR2 FNYEAQ. The CDR3 loop is CASSLGTGSYGYTF. The CDR3 DNA reads TGTGCCAGCAGCTTAGGGACTGGGAGCTATGGCTACACCTTC.

The chain links TRBV30 to TRBJ1-2, with 7 bases that match TRBD1. Trimming at V came to 2 bases and at J to 0 bases, leaving 6 bases not matched to a gene. CDR3 length: 15 residues. The V gene's germline CDR1 is GTSNPN and CDR2 SVGIG (reference sequence). The CDR3 DNA sequence: TGTGCCTGGAGTCCACGGGGGACAGCTAACTATGGCTACACCTTC. This codes for CAWSPRGTANYGYTF. The full variable domain, completed using reference TRBV30 and TRBJ1-2, is SQTIHQWPATLVQPVGSPLSLECTVEGTSNPNLYWYRQAAGRGLQLLFYSVGIGQISSEVPQNLSASRPQDRQFILSSKKLLLSDSGFYLCAWSPRGTANYGYTFGSGTRLTVV.

The J gene is TRBJ2-7, the V gene TRBV7-9, with TRBD2 matching 9 bases. Per germline, CDR1 SEHNR and CDR2 FQNEAQ (reference sequence). V dropped 0 bases and J dropped 2; count of bases not matched to a gene: 2. CDR3 length equals 15 residues. The DNA of the CDR3 is TGTGCCAGCAGCTTAGCTCTAGCGGGACCCTACGAGCAGTACTTC. It encodes CASSLALAGPYEQYF.

This clone occurred once. The rearrangement uses TRBV3-1 (or the pseudogene TRBV3-2) and TRBJ1-2; no clear D. Trimming shortened V by 4 bases and J by 4 bases, and 10 bases separated the two germline ends. The CDR3 runs 13 residues. CDR1 LGHDT and CDR2 YNNKEL come from the germline V gene (reference sequence). The CDR3 here is CASSPGLIYGYTF. The CDR3 region has the DNA TGTGCCAGCAGCCCCGGTTTGATCTATGGCTACACCTTC.

J is TRBJ1-3 and V is TRBV7-9, with no clear D. The germline V gene has CDR1 SEHNR and CDR2 FQNEAQ (reference sequence). The V end lost 5 bases, the J end lost 2 bases, and 10 bases lay between the germline ends. CDR3 length equals 14 residues. CDR3 sequence reads: CASSQYSTGNTIYF. DNA of the CDR3: TGTGCCAGCAGCCAATACAGCACTGGAAACACCATATATTTT.

This clone occurred a few times. The chain links TRBV11-3 to TRBJ2-1, with 11 bases lining up with TRBD2. Trimming at V came to 4 bases and at J to 3 bases, leaving 5 bases not matched to a gene. The CDR3 is 16 amino acids. Germline V gene lookup returns CDR1 SGHNT and CDR2 YENEEA. CDR3 in amino acids: CASSSRTSGGYNEQFF. For the CDR3, the DNA is TGTGCCAGCAGCTCAAGAACTAGCGGGGGCTACAATGAGCAGTTCTTC.

The chain employs TRBV19 and TRBJ1-2, with 10 positions matching TRBD1. V gave up 5 bases and J gave up 1 base; unmatched junction bases: 13. Germline values: CDR1 LNHDA, CDR2 SQIVND (reference sequence). The CDR3 sequence is 18 residues long. This CDR3 is CASSPGLGQGRFNYGYTF. In DNA, the CDR3 is TGTGCCAGTAGTCCAGGACTGGGACAGGGGAGATTTAACTATGGCTACACCTTC.

The chain couples TRBV6-2 or TRBV6-3 to TRBJ2-1; 12 positions match TRBD2. This CDR3 region has 15 residues. V lost 6 bases to trimming and J lost 8 bases; unmatched junction nucleotides: 8. The germline V gene encodes CDR1 MNHEY and CDR2 SVGEGT. CDR3 DNA: TGTGCCAGCAGCGTACTAGCGGGAGGCTTCGATGAGCAGTTCTTC. It encodes CASSVLAGGFDEQFF.

The genes are TRBV5-1 and TRBJ1-1, with TRBD1 as a possible D gene (5 bases). Trimming stripped 5 bases from V and 0 bases from J, with 11 bases between. The CDR3 sequence is 14 residues long. The V gene's germline CDR1 is SGHRS and CDR2 YFSETQ. The CDR3 protein is CASRGAGMNTEAFF. DNA of the CDR3: TGCGCCAGCAGAGGGGCAGGCATGAACACTGAAGCTTTCTTT.

The chain combines TRBV5-1 with TRBJ1-2; 7 positions agree with TRBD1. There are 12 residues in the CDR3. The trim removed 4 bases at V and 6 bases at J, leaving 3 bases unmatched. Germline lookup yields CDR1 SGHRS and CDR2 YFSETQ. DNA for the CDR3: TGCGCCAGCAGCAAGGGGGCGAATGGCTACACCTTC. Translated, it gives CASSKGANGYTF. Full variable domain (remainder filled in from reference TRBV5-1 and TRBJ1-2): KAGVTQTPRYLIKTRGQQVTLSCSPISGHRSVSWYQQTPGQGLQFLFEYFSETQRNKGNFPGRFSGRQFSNSRSEMNVSTLELGDSALYLCASSKGANGYTFGSGTRLTVV.

The rearrangement uses TRBV21-1 and TRBJ1-6; the table assigns TRBD1, which was not confirmed against the DNA. TRBV21-1 is noted as a pseudogene. This CDR3 spans 23 amino acids. The CDR3 DNA reads TGTGCCAGCAGCAAAGCGTACCTTCCCAGACAGAAGAAAATTGGCTCCTATAATTCACCCCTCCACTTT. This encodes CASSKAYLPRQKKIGSYNSPLHF.

The rearrangement uses TRBV7-2 and TRBJ2-1, with D possibly being TRBD2 (6 bases). The CDR3 covers 16 residues. The germline V gene has CDR1 SGHTA and CDR2 FQGNSA. The germline V and J ends were trimmed by 3 bases and 2 bases, with 14 bases remaining between them. The CDR3 loop reads CASSLGSGSPYNEQFF. As DNA, the CDR3 is TGTGCCAGCAGCTTGGGGAGCGGGTCCCCCTACAATGAGCAGTTCTTC. The full variable domain, rest sourced from reference TRBV7-2 and TRBJ2-1, is GAGVSQSPSNKVTEKGKDVELRCDPISGHTALYWYRQSLGQGLEFLIYFQGNSAPDKSGLPSDRFSAERTGGSVSTLTIQRTQQEDSAVYLCASSLGSGSPYNEQFFGPGTRLTVL.

In this sample, this clone turned up once. J is TRBJ2-7 and V is TRBV19; TRBD1 might be the D (6 bases). Germline CDR1 LNHDA, CDR2 SQIVND (reference sequence). V lost 6 bases and J 6 bases, leaving 18 bases between the germline ends. The CDR3 is made up of 14 amino acids. In DNA form, the CDR3 reads TGTGCCAGTAGACTGACAGGCTCCGATGGCGAGCAGTACTTC. Translation gives CASRLTGSDGEQYF.

The chain employs TRBV29-1 and TRBJ1-1; no reliable D call. Germline V gene data show CDR1 as SQVTM and CDR2 as ANQGSEA. The V gene lost 5 bases and the J gene lost 3 bases, with 13 bases spanning the gap. The CDR3 extends over 13 amino acids. The CDR3 sequence is CSVHTGGDTEAFF. DNA for the CDR3: TGCAGCGTTCACACCGGCGGGGACACTGAAGCTTTCTTT.

The chain combines TRBV30 with TRBJ1-2, with 7 bases lining up with TRBD1. Germline CDR1 is GTSNPN and CDR2 is SVGIG (reference sequence). V shed 6 bases, J shed 3 bases, and the junction held 16 bases outside the gene matches. CDR3 length equals 16 residues. In DNA form, the CDR3 reads TGTGCCTGCAGACAGGGCGGCGCCCCTTATCACTATGGCTACACCTTC. Residues: CACRQGGAPYHYGYTF.

This sequence joins TRBV24-1 and TRBJ1-5; 8 bases agree with TRBD1. The CDR3 extends over 16 amino acids. Germline V CDR1 and CDR2: KGHDR, SFDVKD. V trimming: 2 bases; J trimming: 3 bases; junction bases outside the gene matches: 5. CDR3 region: CATSDSRTGINQPQHF. In DNA, the CDR3 is TGTGCCACCAGTGATTCCCGGACAGGGATCAATCAGCCCCAGCATTTT.

This chain links TRBV6-1 with TRBJ2-2; D possibly corresponds to TRBD2 (6 bases). Germline-derived CDR1 and CDR2 are MNHNS and SASEGT. V was pared by 0 bases and J by 0 bases, with 20 bases between. CDR3 length: 20 residues. CDR3 region: CASSEAPSGPIQPNTGELFF. CDR3 coding DNA: TGTGCCAGCAGTGAAGCTCCCAGCGGGCCCATCCAACCGAACACCGGGGAGCTGTTTTTT.

This clone was observed once. The chain carries TRBV4-1 and TRBJ1-1; D remains unclear. V was trimmed by 1 base and J by 1 base, leaving 22 bases between them. The CDR3 extends over 19 amino acids. CDR1 and CDR2 (germline): MGHRA, YSYEKL. The CDR3 reads CASSQGGLRWLDRNTEAFF. CDR3 coding DNA: TGCGCCAGCAGCCAAGGAGGACTCCGCTGGTTAGACCGGAACACTGAAGCTTTCTTT.

The chain couples TRBV4-1 to TRBJ1-2; D not certain. Trimming removed 0 bases from V and 1 base from J, with 12 bases in between. Germline CDR1 MGHRA, CDR2 YSYEKL. The CDR3 is 16 amino acids. The CDR3 DNA is TGCGCCAGCAGCCAAGATTCCTCCCTTTTTAACTATGGCTACACCTTC. Translated: CASSQDSSLFNYGYTF.

The rearrangement uses TRBV10-1 and TRBJ2-7; a weak D match, TRBD2 (7 bases). The length of the CDR3 is 14 residues. Trimming stripped 3 bases from V and 0 bases from J, with 9 bases between. Germline values: CDR1 WNHNN, CDR2 SYGVQD (reference sequence). The CDR3 DNA sequence: TGCGCCAGCAGTGAAGGGGGGGTCTCCTACGAGCAGTACTTC. It translates to CASSEGGVSYEQYF.

CDR3 loop: CASSSPGTGDEQYF. DNA of the CDR3: TGCGCCAGCAGCTCGCCCGGGACAGGGGACGAGCAGTACTTC. The chain joins TRBV5-1 to TRBJ2-7; 10 nucleotides agree with TRBD1. The germline V gene has CDR1 SGHRS and CDR2 YFSETQ. The CDR3 covers 14 residues. V lost 3 bases and J lost 5; bases outside the gene matches: 5. Full variable domain (outside the CDR3, taken from reference TRBV5-1 and TRBJ2-7): KAGVTQTPRYLIKTRGQQVTLSCSPISGHRSVSWYQQTPGQGLQFLFEYFSETQRNKGNFPGRFSGRQFSNSRSEMNVSTLELGDSALYLCASSSPGTGDEQYFGPGTRLTVT.

The CDR3 protein is CASSPTYSGTEGEQFF. The CDR3, as DNA: TGTGCCAGCTCACCCACCTATAGCGGGACGGAGGGGGAGCAGTTCTTC. This chain connects TRBV18 to TRBJ2-1, with 8 nucleotides matching TRBD2. This CDR3 has 16 residues. Trimming removed 3 bases from V and 10 bases from J; junction bases left unmatched: 14. The germline V gene has CDR1 KGHSH and CDR2 LQKENI.

The rearrangement joins TRBV29-1 to TRBJ1-5; D not certain. The ends were cut back, 5 bases at V and 1 base at J, with 9 bases in the middle. This CDR3 comprises 13 residues. The germline gives CDR1 SQVTM, CDR2 ANQGSEA. CDR3 sequence (DNA): TGCAGCGTTACGGACTCCAGCAATCAGCCCCAGCATTTT. Amino acid sequence: CSVTDSSNQPQHF.

This chain joins TRBV5-1 and TRBJ2-3; TRBD1 might be the D (6 bases). With 4 bases removed from V and 2 bases from J, the gap between germline ends came to 14 bases. The V gene's germline CDR1 is SGHRS and CDR2 YFSETQ. CDR3 length equals 15 residues. The CDR3 DNA reads TGCGCCAGCAGCCATTCAGGGGCACACACAGATACGCAGTATTTT. Protein sequence: CASSHSGAHTDTQYF.

The count of this clone is one. This sequence joins TRBV5-4 and TRBJ1-2; the D is unclear. Germline CDR1 SGHNT, CDR2 YYREEE (reference sequence). The CDR3 is 13 residues long. Trimming removed 0 bases from V and 6 bases from J, with 9 bases in between. CDR3 region: CASSLDRGNGYTF. The CDR3, as DNA: TGTGCCAGCAGCTTGGATCGGGGAAATGGCTACACCTTC.

The chain combines TRBV6-4 with TRBJ2-1, with a weak D call TRBD1 (6 bases). The germline V and J ends were trimmed by 2 bases and 5 bases, with 7 bases remaining between them. The CDR3 has 13 amino acids. The germline V gene has CDR1 MRHNA and CDR2 SNTAGT. Here the CDR3 reads CASSDRDNNEQFF. As DNA, the CDR3 is TGTGCCAGCAGTGACCGGGACAACAATGAGCAGTTCTTC.